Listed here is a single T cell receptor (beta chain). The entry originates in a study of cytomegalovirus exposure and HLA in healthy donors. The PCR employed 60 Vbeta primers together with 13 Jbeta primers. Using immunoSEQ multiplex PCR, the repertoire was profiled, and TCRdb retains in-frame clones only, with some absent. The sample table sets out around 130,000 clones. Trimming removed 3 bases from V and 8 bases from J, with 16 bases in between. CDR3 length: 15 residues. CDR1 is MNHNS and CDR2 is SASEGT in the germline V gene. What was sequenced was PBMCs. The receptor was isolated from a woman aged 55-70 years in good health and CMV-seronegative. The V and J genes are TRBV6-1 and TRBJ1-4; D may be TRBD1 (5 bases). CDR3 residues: CASSEWGGAEEKLFF. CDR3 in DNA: TGTGCCAGCAGTGAGTGGGGGGGAGCGGAGGAAAAACTGTTTTTT.